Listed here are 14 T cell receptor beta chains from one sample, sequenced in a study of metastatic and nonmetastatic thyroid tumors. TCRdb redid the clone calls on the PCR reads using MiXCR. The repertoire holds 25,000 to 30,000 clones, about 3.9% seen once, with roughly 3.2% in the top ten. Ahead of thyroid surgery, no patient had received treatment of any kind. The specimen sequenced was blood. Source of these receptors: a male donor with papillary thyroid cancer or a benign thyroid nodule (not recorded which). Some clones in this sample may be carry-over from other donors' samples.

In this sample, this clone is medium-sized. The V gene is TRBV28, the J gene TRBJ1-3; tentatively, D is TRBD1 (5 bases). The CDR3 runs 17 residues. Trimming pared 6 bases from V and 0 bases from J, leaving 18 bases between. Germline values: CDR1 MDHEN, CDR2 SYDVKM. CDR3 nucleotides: TGTGCCAGCAGCATCTACCGATGGGGCGGCTCTGGAAACACCATATATTTT. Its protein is CASSIYRWGGSGNTIYF.

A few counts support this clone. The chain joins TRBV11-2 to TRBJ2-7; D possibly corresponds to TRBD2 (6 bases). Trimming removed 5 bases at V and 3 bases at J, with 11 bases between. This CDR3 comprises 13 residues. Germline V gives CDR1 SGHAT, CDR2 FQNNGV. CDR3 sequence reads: CASSVGLLYEQYF. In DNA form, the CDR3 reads TGTGCCAGCAGCGTGGGACTCCTCTACGAGCAGTACTTC.

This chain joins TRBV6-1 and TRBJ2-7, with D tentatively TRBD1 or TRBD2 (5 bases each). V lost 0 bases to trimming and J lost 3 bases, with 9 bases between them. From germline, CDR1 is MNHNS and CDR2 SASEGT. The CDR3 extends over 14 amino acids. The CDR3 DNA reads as TGTGCCAGCAGTGAAGCAGGGGAGAGCTACGAGCAGTACTTC. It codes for CASSEAGESYEQYF.

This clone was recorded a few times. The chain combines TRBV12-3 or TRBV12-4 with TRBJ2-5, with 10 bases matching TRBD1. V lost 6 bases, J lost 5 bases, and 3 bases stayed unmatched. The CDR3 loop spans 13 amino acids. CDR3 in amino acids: CASRSDRGETQYF. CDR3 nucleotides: TGTGCCAGCAGATCGGACAGGGGGGAGACCCAGTACTTC.

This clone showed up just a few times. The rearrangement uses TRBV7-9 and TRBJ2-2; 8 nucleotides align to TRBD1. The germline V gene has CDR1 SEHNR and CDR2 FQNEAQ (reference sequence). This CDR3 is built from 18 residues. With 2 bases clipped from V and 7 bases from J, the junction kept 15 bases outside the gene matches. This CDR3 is CASSLYGGAGGADGELFF. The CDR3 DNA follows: TGTGCCAGCAGCTTATACGGGGGTGCAGGGGGCGCGGACGGGGAGCTGTTTTTT.

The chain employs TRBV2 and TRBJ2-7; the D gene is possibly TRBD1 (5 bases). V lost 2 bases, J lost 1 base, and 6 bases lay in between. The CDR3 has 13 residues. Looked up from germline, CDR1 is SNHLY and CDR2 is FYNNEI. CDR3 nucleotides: TGTGCCAGCAGTGAAAGGGGATCCTACGAGCAGTACTTC. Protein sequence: CASSERGSYEQYF.

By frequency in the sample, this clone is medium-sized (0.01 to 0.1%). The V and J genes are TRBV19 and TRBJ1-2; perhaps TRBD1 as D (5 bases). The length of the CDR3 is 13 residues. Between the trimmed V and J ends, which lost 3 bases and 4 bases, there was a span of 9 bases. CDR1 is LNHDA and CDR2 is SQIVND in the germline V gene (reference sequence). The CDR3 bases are TGTGCCAGTAGTATGCGGGGGAGCTATGGCTACACCTTC. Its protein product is CASSMRGSYGYTF.

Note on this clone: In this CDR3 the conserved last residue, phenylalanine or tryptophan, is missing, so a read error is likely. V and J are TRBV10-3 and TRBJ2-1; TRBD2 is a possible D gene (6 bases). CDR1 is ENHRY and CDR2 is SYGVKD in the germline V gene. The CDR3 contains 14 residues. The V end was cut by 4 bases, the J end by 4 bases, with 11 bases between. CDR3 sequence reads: CAISVGGPYNEQFV. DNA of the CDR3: TGTGCCATCAGTGTGGGAGGACCATACAATGAGCAGTTCGTC.

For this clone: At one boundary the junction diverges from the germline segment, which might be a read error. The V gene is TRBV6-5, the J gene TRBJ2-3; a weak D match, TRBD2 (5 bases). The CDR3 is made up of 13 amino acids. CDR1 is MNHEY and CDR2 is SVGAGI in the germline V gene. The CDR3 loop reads CASSYRVGDTQYF. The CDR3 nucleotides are TGTGCCAGCAGTTACAGGGTGGGAGATACACAGTATTTT.

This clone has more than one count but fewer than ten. CDR3 in DNA: TGCGCCAGCAGGCCGGACAGGCTCTACGAGCAGTACTTC. This sequence encodes CASRPDRLYEQYF. This chain connects TRBV5-1 to TRBJ2-7; 7 positions agree with TRBD1. Looked up from germline, CDR1 is SGHRS and CDR2 is YFSETQ. This CDR3 region has 13 residues. V lost 5 bases, J lost 3 bases, and 5 bases stayed unmatched.

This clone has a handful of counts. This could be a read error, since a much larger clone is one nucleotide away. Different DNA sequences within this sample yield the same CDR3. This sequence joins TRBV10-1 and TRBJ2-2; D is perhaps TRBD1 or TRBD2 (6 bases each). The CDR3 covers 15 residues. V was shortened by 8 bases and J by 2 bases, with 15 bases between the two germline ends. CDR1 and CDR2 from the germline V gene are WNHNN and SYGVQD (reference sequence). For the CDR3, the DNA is TGCGCCAGCGGTGGAGGGACAAGAAACACCGGGGAGCTGTTTTTT. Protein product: CASGGGTRNTGELFF.

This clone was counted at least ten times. CDR3 sequence: CASTKDPTGGQFF. The CDR3 region has the DNA TGTGCCAGCACAAAAGACCCAACTGGCGGGCAGTTCTTC. The genes are TRBV7-9 and TRBJ2-1; unclear D gene. Germline values: CDR1 SEHNR, CDR2 FQNEAQ (reference sequence). Trimming pared 7 bases from V and 12 bases from J, leaving 19 bases between. CDR3 length: 13 residues.

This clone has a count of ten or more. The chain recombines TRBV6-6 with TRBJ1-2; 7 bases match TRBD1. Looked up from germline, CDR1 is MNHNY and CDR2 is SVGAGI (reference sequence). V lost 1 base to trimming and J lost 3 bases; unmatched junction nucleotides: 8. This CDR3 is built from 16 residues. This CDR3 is CASSYLGGRGYYGYTF. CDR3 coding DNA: TGTGCCAGCAGTTACTTGGGCGGCAGGGGGTACTATGGCTACACCTTC.

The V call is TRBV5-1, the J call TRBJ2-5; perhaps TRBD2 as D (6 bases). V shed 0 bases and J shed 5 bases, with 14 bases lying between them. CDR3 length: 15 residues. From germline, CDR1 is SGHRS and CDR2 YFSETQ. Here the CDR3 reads CASSLEEGMKETQYF. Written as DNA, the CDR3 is TGCGCCAGCAGCTTGGAGGAGGGAATGAAGGAGACCCAGTACTTC.